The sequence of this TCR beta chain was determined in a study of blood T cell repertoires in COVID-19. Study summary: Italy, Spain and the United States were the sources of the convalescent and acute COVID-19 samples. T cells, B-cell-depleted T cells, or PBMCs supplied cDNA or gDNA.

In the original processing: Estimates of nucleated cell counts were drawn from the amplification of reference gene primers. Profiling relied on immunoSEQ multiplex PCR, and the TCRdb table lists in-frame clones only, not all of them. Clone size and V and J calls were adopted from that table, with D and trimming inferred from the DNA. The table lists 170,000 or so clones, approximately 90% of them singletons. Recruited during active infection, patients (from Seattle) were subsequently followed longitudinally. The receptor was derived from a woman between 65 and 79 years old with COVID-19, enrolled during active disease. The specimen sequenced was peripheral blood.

In nucleotides, the CDR3 is TGTGCCAGCACCTCGAGCGGGAGGGGCGAGCAGTACTTC. This codes for CASTSSGRGEQYF. The chain joins TRBV7-2 to TRBJ2-7; 10 bases align to TRBD2. The germline CDR1 and CDR2 sequences are SGHTA and FQGNSA. The CDR3 has 13 amino acids. The V gene end was trimmed by 7 bases and the J gene end by 6 bases; junction bases not matched to a gene: 6.